The 13 T cell receptor beta chains in this list originate from one sample, sequenced in a study of circulating CD8 cells and anti-PD-1 response in melanoma. TCR libraries were prepared from roughly 14 ng of total RNA with the QIAseq Immune Repertoire TCR panel. TCRdb re-analysed the reads in MiXCR, keeping a single row per CDR3 protein. Of fewer than 500 distinct CDR3 sequences in the sample, 9.5% to 15% were seen once. From live CD3+CD8+TCRalphabeta+ cells, four PD-1 and/or TIGIT subsets were sorted. Here the sequenced sample was CD8+ T cells from PBMCs, taken at baseline or after one month of anti-PD-1 therapy (not recorded which). The receptors shown here come from a human donor with melanoma.

In its sample, this clonotype is medium-sized. V usage is TRBV10-3 and J usage is TRBJ2-1; TRBD2 aligns across 10 bases. The J segment lost 4 bases and the V segment lost 2 bases, leaving 5 bases of the junction unmatched. Germline V gives CDR1 ENHRY, CDR2 SYGVKD. The CDR3 runs 16 residues. CDR3 protein: CAISEGSGGLYNEQFF. In nucleotides, the CDR3 is TGTGCCATCAGTGAGGGTAGCGGGGGGCTGTACAATGAGCAGTTCTTC.

This clonotype is categorized as large. The rearrangement links TRBV4-3 to TRBJ2-7; D uncertain. The germline V and J ends were trimmed by 0 bases and 0 bases, with 12 bases remaining between them. CDR1 and CDR2 from the germline V gene are LGHNA and YSLEER. CDR3 size: 16 residues. CDR3 DNA sequence: TGCGCCAGCAGCCAAGACCCGGGTTTGAGCTCCTACGAGCAGTACTTC. It is translated as CASSQDPGLSSYEQYF.

By share, this clonotype counts as medium-sized. This chain joins TRBV20-1 and TRBJ2-2, with D unclear. Looked up from germline, CDR1 is DFQATT and CDR2 is SNEGSKA (reference sequence). V lost 1 base and J 0 bases, leaving 3 bases between the germline ends. CDR3 length: 13 amino acids. The CDR3 DNA reads as TGCAGTGCTAGAGGGGCGAACACCGGGGAGCTGTTTTTT. Protein sequence: CSARGANTGELFF.

The chain employs TRBV28 and TRBJ2-1; D remains unclear. Germline values: CDR1 MDHEN, CDR2 SYDVKM. The CDR3 contains 14 residues. V was trimmed by 6 bases and J by 2 bases, leaving 11 bases between them. The CDR3 coding sequence is TGTGCCAGCAGCCTGGCAGAAGCCTACAATGAGCAGTTCTTC. This translates into CASSLAEAYNEQFF.

The chain couples TRBV9 to TRBJ1-1, with TRBD1 matching over 7 bases. The germline V gene has CDR1 SGDLS and CDR2 YYNGEE. The trim removed 3 bases at V and 3 bases at J, leaving 8 bases unmatched. CDR3 length: 15 residues. The CDR3 here is CASSGERQGYTEAFF. The CDR3 nucleotides are TGTGCCAGCAGCGGGGAGAGACAGGGATACACTGAAGCTTTCTTT.

This clonotype is judged large. The V and J genes are TRBV4-3 and TRBJ2-1; 9 bases align to TRBD2. The CDR3 is 15 residues long. The V segment lost 2 bases and the J segment 3 bases; nucleotides outside the gene matches: 2. Germline V gives CDR1 LGHNA, CDR2 YSLEER. CDR3 nucleotide sequence: TGCGCCAGCAGCCAAATAGCGGGGGTCTACAATGAGCAGTTCTTC. Protein: CASSQIAGVYNEQFF.

This clonotype qualifies as large. The chain carries TRBV19 and TRBJ2-1; tentative D call: TRBD2 (5 bases). CDR3 length: 13 amino acids. Trimming pared 7 bases from V and 7 bases from J, leaving 14 bases between. CDR1 LNHDA and CDR2 SQIVND come from the germline V gene (reference sequence). The CDR3 sequence: CASTDITGNEQFF. The CDR3 DNA reads as TGTGCCAGTACCGATATCACGGGAAATGAGCAGTTCTTC.

Sample share makes this clonotype medium-sized (0.01 to 0.1%). V usage is TRBV19 and J usage is TRBJ1-1; D unresolved. The V gene's germline CDR1 is LNHDA and CDR2 SQIVND (reference sequence). V was trimmed by 11 bases and J by 10 bases, leaving 8 bases between them. This CDR3 contains 8 residues. CDR3 DNA: TGTGCCGGCCAGAGAGCTTTCTTT. The encoded protein is CAGQRAFF.

In this sample, this clonotype is large. The rearrangement links TRBV9 to TRBJ2-1, with D tentatively TRBD1 or TRBD2 (5 bases each). This CDR3 has 15 amino acids. V was clipped by 1 base and J by 5 bases, with 13 bases between them. Germline lookup yields CDR1 SGDLS and CDR2 YYNGEE. The CDR3 DNA reads as TGTGCCAGCAGCGTATGGGGGAGCATAGACAATGAGCAGTTCTTC. Translating it yields CASSVWGSIDNEQFF.

On this clonotype itself: The junction does not match germline at one end; this may be a read error. The chain couples TRBV27 to TRBJ2-3, with 10 bases fitting TRBD2. CDR3 length equals 15 residues. Germline assignment: CDR1 MNHEY and CDR2 SMNVEV (reference sequence). The CDR3 DNA is TGTGTCAGCAGTCCCCGGACTAGCGGATCAGATACGCAGTATTTT. Its translation is CVSSPRTSGSDTQYF.

J is TRBJ2-7 and V is TRBV5-1; D gene ambiguous. Germline V gene sequence: CDR1 SGHRS, CDR2 YFSETQ. Trimming left V 4 bases short and J 5 bases short, with 10 bases between. The length of the CDR3 is 12 residues. This CDR3 reads CASSPAPDEQYF. For the CDR3, the DNA is TGCGCCAGCAGCCCAGCTCCGGACGAGCAGTACTTC.

Sample share makes this clonotype medium-sized. The chain is built from TRBV19 and TRBJ2-7, with 9 bases aligning to TRBD2. The length of the CDR3 is 15 residues. V dropped 3 bases and J dropped 2; count of bases not matched to a gene: 5. Germline-derived CDR1 and CDR2 are LNHDA and SQIVND (reference sequence). CDR3 in DNA: TGTGCCAGTAGTATCCTCGCGGGGGGGACCTACGAGCAGTACTTC. As protein: CASSILAGGTYEQYF.

By its share, this clonotype is large. J is TRBJ2-2 and V is TRBV29-1; D gene uncertain. The ends were cut back, 3 bases at V and 3 bases at J, with 2 bases in the middle. The germline gives CDR1 SQVTM, CDR2 ANQGSEA. There are 11 residues in the CDR3. Written as DNA, the CDR3 is TGCAGCGTTGACCACACCGGGGAGCTGTTTTTT. The encoded protein is CSVDHTGELFF.